What follows are 27 T cell receptor beta chains derived from one specimen sequenced in a study of OX40 agonist ivuxolimab in advanced cancers. TCRdb keeps only in-frame clones here, not all; method: immunoSEQ multiplex PCR. This table has fewer than 55,000 clones, roughly 83% appearing once. The sample in question was CD4+ or CD8+ T cells sorted from blood, obtained in a trial of the OX40 agonist ivuxolimab. The origin of the receptors is an adult with an advanced solid tumor such as melanoma, head and neck, liver or kidney cancer.

The chain uses TRBV19 and TRBJ2-2; 8 positions agree with TRBD2. Germline V lookup: CDR1 LNHDA, CDR2 SQIVND (reference sequence). V lost 10 bases to trimming and J lost 4 bases; unmatched junction nucleotides: 14. The length of the CDR3 is 16 residues. The CDR3 DNA follows: TGTGCCACCCGGTCCCCGGGACTAGTAAGCACCGGGGAGCTGTTTTTT. Amino acid sequence: CATRSPGLVSTGELFF.

The chain recombines TRBV19 with TRBJ1-1; 7 nucleotides match TRBD1. The CDR3 sequence is 15 residues long. CDR1 and CDR2 from the germline V gene are LNHDA and SQIVND (reference sequence). The junction had 8 bases not matched to a gene; V was cut back by 4 bases and J by 3 bases. The CDR3 sequence: CASSKTRGPDTEAFF. The CDR3 bases are TGTGCCAGTAGTAAGACAAGGGGGCCTGACACTGAAGCTTTCTTT.

The V and J genes are TRBV7-9 and TRBJ1-1, with D unclear. In germline, CDR1 is SEHNR, CDR2 FQNEAQ (reference sequence). Deletions cut 5 bases from V and 1 base from J, with 14 bases between. This CDR3 region has 15 residues. CDR3 sequence reads: CASSPRRHQNTEAFF. The CDR3 coding sequence is TGTGCCAGCAGCCCGCGAAGGCATCAGAACACTGAAGCTTTCTTT.

The chain combines TRBV15 with TRBJ2-5; D could derive from TRBD1 or TRBD2 (5 bases each). CDR1 is LNHNV, CDR2 YYDKDF, per germline (reference sequence). V dropped 3 bases and J dropped 1 base, with 15 bases sitting between them. CDR3 length: 16 residues. The CDR3 DNA is TGTGCCACCAGCAGGAAGAATTTTGGGGGCCAAGAGACCCAGTACTTC. Translated, it gives CATSRKNFGGQETQYF.

The V gene is TRBV5-1, the J gene TRBJ2-3; 11 nucleotides align to TRBD2. The CDR3 consists of 16 residues. CDR1 is SGHRS and CDR2 is YFSETQ in the germline V gene. Trimming cost V 5 bases and J 6 bases; bases outside gene matches: 11. The CDR3 DNA is TGCGCCAGCAGGATACTAGCGGGGGCTAGCGGTGATACGCAGTATTTT. This codes for CASRILAGASGDTQYF.

In its sample, this clone was seen a few times. The chain carries TRBV19 and TRBJ2-3; 9 nucleotides agree with TRBD2. CDR1 and CDR2 (germline): LNHDA, SQIVND (reference sequence). The CDR3 totals 17 residues. The J segment lost 2 bases and the V segment lost 1 base, leaving 7 bases of the junction unmatched. In DNA form, the CDR3 reads TGTGCCAGTAGTATAGGGGCTAGCGGGACTTCCACAGATACGCAGTATTTT. The encoded protein is CASSIGASGTSTDTQYF.

The rearrangement joins TRBV7-2 to TRBJ2-2; D is possibly TRBD1 (5 bases). V was clipped by 7 bases and J by 4 bases, with 13 bases between them. The CDR3 runs to 14 residues. The V gene's germline CDR1 is SGHTA and CDR2 FQGNSA. This chain's CDR3 is CASTRAGLTGELFF. The DNA for the CDR3 is TGTGCCAGCACCCGAGCAGGGCTCACCGGGGAGCTGTTTTTT.

The chain joins TRBV5-8 to TRBJ2-3; 7 bases agree with TRBD1. V lost 2 bases to trimming and J lost 2 bases; unmatched junction nucleotides: 8. The CDR3 length is 16 residues. In germline, CDR1 is SGHTS, CDR2 YDEGEE. The CDR3 bases are TGTGCCAGCAGCTTTGGACAGGCCACCTACACAGATACGCAGTATTTT. This codes for CASSFGQATYTDTQYF.

This chain uses TRBV2 with TRBJ2-7, with D possibly TRBD2 on 5 matching bases. V was trimmed by 3 bases and J by 2 bases, leaving 14 bases between them. Germline CDR1 SNHLY, CDR2 FYNNEI. The CDR3 is made up of 15 amino acids. This CDR3 is CASSDEDSRPYEQYF. CDR3 bases: TGTGCCAGCAGTGACGAGGACTCCCGGCCCTACGAGCAGTACTTC.

The chain combines TRBV13 with TRBJ1-6, with 7 bases matching TRBD1. There are 16 residues in the CDR3. The germline V gene has CDR1 PRHDT and CDR2 FYEKMQ (reference sequence). V was pared by 7 bases and J by 3 bases, with 9 bases of the junction left unmatched. Here the CDR3 DNA reads TGTGCCAGCACCCGACAGGGCAGTGGCTATAATTCACCCCTCCACTTT. Its protein product is CASTRQGSGYNSPLHF.

The chain employs TRBV2 and TRBJ1-1; D remains ambiguous. The V end lost 4 bases, the J end lost 11 bases, and 14 bases lay between the germline ends. Germline CDR1 SNHLY, CDR2 FYNNEI. The CDR3 totals 12 residues. CDR3 sequence: CASSGEGSGAFF. The CDR3 DNA sequence: TGTGCCAGCAGTGGTGAGGGATCGGGGGCTTTCTTT.

The chain is built from TRBV7-9 and TRBJ2-7; maybe TRBD2 (5 bases). V gave up 1 base and J gave up 3 bases, with 10 bases separating them. CDR3 length: 14 residues. Per the germline V gene, CDR1 is SEHNR and CDR2 is FQNEAQ (reference sequence). Here the CDR3 DNA reads TGTGCCAGCAGCTTAGGGGAGCAGATCTACGAGCAGTACTTC. This codes for CASSLGEQIYEQYF.

In this sample, this clone turned up a few times. The chain recombines TRBV12-5 with TRBJ1-3; no definite D call. The CDR3 extends over 9 amino acids. V lost 11 bases, J lost 7 bases, and 6 bases lay in between. Per germline, CDR1 LGHNT and CDR2 FRNRAP. The DNA of the CDR3 is TGTGCTGGACGTAACACCATATATTTT. Encoded protein: CAGRNTIYF.

Only one count was recorded for this clone. V is TRBV19 and J is TRBJ2-3; D may be TRBD2 (5 bases). Germline CDR1 is LNHDA and CDR2 is SQIVND (reference sequence). Deletions cut 6 bases from V and 3 bases from J, with 10 bases between. This CDR3 spans 13 amino acids. CDR3 nucleotides: TGTGCCAGTAGGACACCGGGGACAGATACGCAGTATTTT. This encodes CASRTPGTDTQYF.

This clone was seen just once. Written as DNA, the CDR3 is TGTGCCAGCAGCTTAGGGACAGGGAATGAAAAACTGTTTTTT. Its translation is CASSLGTGNEKLFF. The V gene is TRBV7-9, the J gene TRBJ1-4; TRBD1 matches 8 bases. This CDR3 is built from 14 residues. The J segment lost 5 bases and the V segment lost 1 base, leaving 0 bases of the junction unmatched. Germline CDR1 is SEHNR and CDR2 is FQNEAQ (reference sequence).

This chain joins TRBV11-2 and TRBJ2-1, with TRBD2 identical over 7 bases. Germline V gene data show CDR1 as SGHAT and CDR2 as FQNNGV. The CDR3 totals 13 residues. J lost 7 bases, V lost 6 bases, and 6 bases had no gene match. Here the CDR3 reads CASSNDGGNEQFF. Written as DNA, the CDR3 is TGTGCCAGCAGTAATGACGGGGGGAATGAGCAGTTCTTC.

This sequence joins TRBV6-1 and TRBJ1-5; D remains unclear. CDR3 length: 15 amino acids. Germline V lookup: CDR1 MNHNS, CDR2 SASEGT. Trimming cost V 4 bases and J 4 bases, with 14 bases left between them. CDR3 in DNA: TGTGCCAGCAGTGGTCCTAAATCCCCAAATCAGCCCCAGCATTTT. Translating gives CASSGPKSPNQPQHF.

The J gene is TRBJ1-4, the V gene TRBV7-9; TRBD1 aligns across 9 bases. CDR1 SEHNR and CDR2 FQNEAQ come from the germline V gene (reference sequence). V shed 5 bases, J shed 7 bases, and the junction held 5 bases outside the gene matches. The CDR3 covers 14 residues. In DNA, the CDR3 is TGTGCCAGCAGCGACAGGGGGGATAGTGAAAAACTGTTTTTT. This sequence encodes CASSDRGDSEKLFF.

Concerning this clone: The junction differs from germline at one of its ends, possibly a read error. The rearrangement joins TRBV18 to TRBJ2-1, with D hard to call. The CDR3 has 16 residues. CDR1 KGHSH and CDR2 LQKENI come from the germline V gene. The CDR3, as DNA: TGTGCCAGCTCATCACCATACTCGGCAGAAGGTAATGAGCAGTTCTTC. It encodes CASSSPYSAEGNEQFF.

The chain carries TRBV7-2 and TRBJ1-2; maybe TRBD1 (5 bases). Germline V gene data show CDR1 as SGHTA and CDR2 as FQGNSA. The CDR3 is 13 residues long. V lost 5 bases and J lost 7, with 14 bases in between. CDR3 coding DNA: TGTGCCAGCAGCCAGGGCGCGTTGCTTGGCTACACCTTC. It specifies CASSQGALLGYTF.

The chain is built from TRBV11-2 and TRBJ1-1; possible D gene TRBD1, 6 bases. Germline values: CDR1 SGHAT, CDR2 FQNNGV. Trimming took off 3 bases at V and 5 bases at J, with 16 bases between the two ends. There are 15 residues in the CDR3. Written as DNA, the CDR3 is TGTGCCAGCAGCTTTGGAGGAGGGGGAGGTACTGAAGCTTTCTTT. Amino acid sequence: CASSFGGGGGTEAFF.

This clone showed up just once. The chain employs TRBV15 and TRBJ2-5; possibly TRBD1 or TRBD2 for D (5 bases each). CDR1 is LNHNV, CDR2 YYDKDF, per germline (reference sequence). The V gene lost 0 bases and the J gene lost 5 bases, with 16 bases spanning the gap. This CDR3 is 16 amino acids long. CDR3 region: CATSRDAAGGAETQYF. In nucleotides, the CDR3 is TGTGCCACCAGCAGAGATGCGGCGGGTGGGGCGGAGACCCAGTACTTC.

This chain joins TRBV7-3 and TRBJ2-3; D may be TRBD1 (5 bases). From germline, CDR1 is SGHTA and CDR2 FQGTGA. This CDR3 comprises 13 residues. Trimming took off 4 bases at V and 3 bases at J, with 8 bases between the two ends. CDR3 region: CASSSRVTDTQYF. Written as DNA, the CDR3 is TGTGCCAGCAGCTCCAGGGTAACAGATACGCAGTATTTT.

The rearrangement joins TRBV5-1 to TRBJ2-3; 10 bases map to TRBD2. CDR1 and CDR2 from the germline V gene are SGHRS and YFSETQ. V shed 4 bases and J 4 bases; nucleotides not matched to a gene: 9. The CDR3 contains 16 residues. The CDR3 protein is CASSPQGLAGADTQYF. The CDR3 nucleotides read TGCGCCAGCAGCCCCCAGGGGCTAGCGGGGGCAGATACGCAGTATTTT.

The CDR3 DNA is TGTGCCAGCAGCGTTTCTCCGGGCACTGAAGCTTTCTTT. It specifies CASSVSPGTEAFF. The genes are TRBV9 and TRBJ1-1; D ambiguous. V was shortened by 2 bases and J by 4 bases, with 9 bases between the two germline ends. Germline assignment: CDR1 SGDLS and CDR2 YYNGEE. This CDR3 contains 13 residues.

The rearrangement links TRBV6-1 to TRBJ2-2, with D tentatively TRBD1 (5 bases). Germline V gives CDR1 MNHNS, CDR2 SASEGT. The CDR3 has 13 residues. Deletions cut 6 bases from V and 3 bases from J, with 8 bases between. The CDR3 DNA follows: TGTGCCAGCAGGTCCAGGGACACCGGGGAGCTGTTTTTT. Protein sequence: CASRSRDTGELFF.

This chain joins TRBV2 and TRBJ1-2; D gene unclear. V was cut by 3 bases and J by 0 bases, with 14 bases left in between. This CDR3 spans 16 amino acids. Germline assignment: CDR1 SNHLY and CDR2 FYNNEI. CDR3 nucleotide sequence: TGTGCCAGCAGTGATTCGGACTCTACGGCTAACTATGGCTACACCTTC. It specifies CASSDSDSTANYGYTF.